This entry lists 5 T cell receptor beta chains sequenced from one sample in a study of blood T cell repertoires in COVID-19. Clones were read by immunoSEQ multiplex PCR, and TCRdb kept only the in-frame ones, dropping some. The sample lists about 90,000 clones; around four fifths were seen once. Sequenced input: peripheral blood. The origin of the receptors is a human donor in a cohort sampled during active COVID-19.

The chain combines TRBV4-3 with TRBJ2-7; TRBD2 is a possible D gene (6 bases). The germline V gene has CDR1 LGHNA and CDR2 YSLEER. V was cut by 0 bases and J by 2 bases, with 20 bases left in between. The CDR3 has 18 amino acids. The CDR3 spells CASSQEFGEGDLTYEQYF. The CDR3 coding sequence is TGCGCCAGCAGCCAAGAATTCGGCGAAGGGGACTTAACCTACGAGCAGTACTTC.

This clone occurred a few times. The CDR3 DNA sequence: TGCGCCAGCAGCTTGACTAGCACGGGGGAGACCCAGTACTTC. Protein product: CASSLTSTGETQYF. This chain joins TRBV5-1 and TRBJ2-5, with D possibly matching TRBD2 (6 bases). Looked up from germline, CDR1 is SGHRS and CDR2 is YFSETQ. V shed 1 base and J shed 5 bases, with 12 bases lying between them. The CDR3 is 14 residues long.

This sequence joins TRBV14 and TRBJ1-2; 9 positions match TRBD1. This CDR3 has 13 amino acids. Germline CDR1 reads SGHDN; CDR2 reads FVKESK. Trimming at V came to 4 bases and at J to 3 bases, leaving 0 bases not matched to a gene. The CDR3 nucleotides are TGTGCCAGCAGCCGGGACAGGGACTATGGCTACACCTTC. Translating it yields CASSRDRDYGYTF.

This clone was seen a handful of times. The chain is built from TRBV7-9 and TRBJ1-2; 7 bases map to TRBD1. The germline CDR1 and CDR2 sequences are SEHNR and FQNEAQ (reference sequence). Losses at the gene ends were 1 base for V and 8 bases for J; bases not matched to a gene: 10. The CDR3 spans 15 residues. CDR3 protein: CASSLGPDRPRGYTF. CDR3 coding DNA: TGTGCCAGCAGCTTAGGCCCGGACAGGCCCCGGGGCTACACCTTC. Filled out from reference TRBV7-9 and TRBJ1-2, the complete variable domain reads DTGVSQNPRHKITKRGQNVTFRCDPISEHNRLYWYRQTLGQGPEFLTYFQNEAQLEKSRLLSDRFSAERPKGSFSTLEIQRTEQGDSAMYLCASSLGPDRPRGYTFGSGTRLTVV.

The chain uses TRBV24-1 and TRBJ2-5; weak D call: TRBD2 (6 bases). V was trimmed by 3 bases and J by 6 bases, leaving 16 bases between them. CDR1 is KGHDR, CDR2 SFDVKD, per germline. The CDR3 consists of 15 residues. The CDR3 here is CATSDQHLGGQTQYF. For the CDR3, the DNA is TGTGCCACCAGTGATCAGCATCTCGGGGGACAGACCCAGTACTTC.